The rows below give T cell receptor beta chains drawn from one sample of a study of identical twins. One entry per CDR3 protein results from TCRdb running MiXCR on the 5' RACE reads. The sample contains a few hundred thousand distinct CDR3 sequences, 7.5% to 9.5% of which appear only once. These data also formed part of another study, on yellow fever vaccine responses in identical twins.

The material sequenced was CD8+ T cells sorted from blood. The receptor source for this set is a woman aged 18-29 years in good health. CDR3s include the opening cysteine and the closing phenylalanine or tryptophan.

length | V | CDR3
15 | TRBV28 | CASSPGLASHYEQYF
13 | TRBV12-3/TRBV12-4 | CASSPRMRDTQYF
15 | TRBV27 | CASSPRDESSYEQYF
15 | TRBV24-1 | CATSRTSGSEETQYF
10 | TRBV29-1 | CSVWGDEQYF
14 | TRBV20-1 | CSAHPRDNGYGYTF
13 | TRBV27 | CASSGQGGETQYF
18 | TRBV7-6 | CASSLAWGQTGDSYEQYF
13 | TRBV15 | CATRRALGTEAFF
16 | TRBV4-1 | CASSPRDVGSTYEQYF
13 | TRBV29-1 | CSGTLTPSNEQFF
16 | TRBV7-9 | CASSLAGQGPLPWAFF
13 | TRBV20-1 | CSAGQSLSYEQYF